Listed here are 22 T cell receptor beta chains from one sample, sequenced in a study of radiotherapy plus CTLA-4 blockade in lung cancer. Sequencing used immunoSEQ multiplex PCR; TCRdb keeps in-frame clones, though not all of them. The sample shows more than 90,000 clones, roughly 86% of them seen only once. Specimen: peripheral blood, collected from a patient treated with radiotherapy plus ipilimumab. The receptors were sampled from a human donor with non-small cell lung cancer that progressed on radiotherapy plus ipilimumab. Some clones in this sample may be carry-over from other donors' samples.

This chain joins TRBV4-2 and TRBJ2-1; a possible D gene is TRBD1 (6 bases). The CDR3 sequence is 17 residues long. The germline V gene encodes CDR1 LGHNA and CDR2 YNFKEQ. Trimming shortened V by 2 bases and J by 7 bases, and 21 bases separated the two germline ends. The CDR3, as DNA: TGTGCCAGCAGCCAACAGGGGCCGTACCCGCTTTTGAATGAGCAGTTCTTC. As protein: CASSQQGPYPLLNEQFF.

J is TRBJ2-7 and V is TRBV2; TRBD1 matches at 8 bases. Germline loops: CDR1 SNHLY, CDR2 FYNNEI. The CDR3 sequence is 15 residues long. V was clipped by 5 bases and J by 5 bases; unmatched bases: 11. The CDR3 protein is CASSRQGLIPHEQYF. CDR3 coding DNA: TGTGCCAGCAGTAGACAGGGGTTAATCCCCCACGAGCAGTACTTC.

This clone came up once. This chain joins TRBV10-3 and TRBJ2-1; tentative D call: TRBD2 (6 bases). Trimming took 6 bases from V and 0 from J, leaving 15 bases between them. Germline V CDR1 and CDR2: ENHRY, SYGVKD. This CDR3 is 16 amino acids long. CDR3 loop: CAISEELADSYNEQFF. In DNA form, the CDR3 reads TGTGCCATCAGCGAGGAACTAGCCGACTCCTACAATGAGCAGTTCTTC.

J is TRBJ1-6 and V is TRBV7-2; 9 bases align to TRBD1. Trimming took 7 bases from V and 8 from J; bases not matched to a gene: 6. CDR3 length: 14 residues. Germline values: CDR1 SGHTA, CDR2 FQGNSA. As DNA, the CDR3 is TGTGCCAGCATCCCCGACAGGGGGTATTCACCCCTCCACTTT. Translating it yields CASIPDRGYSPLHF.

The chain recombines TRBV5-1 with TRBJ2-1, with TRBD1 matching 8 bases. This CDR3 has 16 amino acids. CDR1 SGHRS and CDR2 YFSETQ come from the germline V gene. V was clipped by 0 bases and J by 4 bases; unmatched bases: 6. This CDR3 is CASSLAAGGGYNEQFF. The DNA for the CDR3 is TGCGCCAGCAGCTTGGCGGCAGGGGGCGGGTACAATGAGCAGTTCTTC.

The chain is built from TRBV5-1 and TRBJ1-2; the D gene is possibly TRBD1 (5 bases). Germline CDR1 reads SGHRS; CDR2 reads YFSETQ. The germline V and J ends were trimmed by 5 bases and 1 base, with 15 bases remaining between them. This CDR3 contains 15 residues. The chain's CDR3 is CASSSSGKFNYGYTF. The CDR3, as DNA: TGCGCCAGCAGTTCCTCAGGGAAGTTTAACTATGGCTACACCTTC.

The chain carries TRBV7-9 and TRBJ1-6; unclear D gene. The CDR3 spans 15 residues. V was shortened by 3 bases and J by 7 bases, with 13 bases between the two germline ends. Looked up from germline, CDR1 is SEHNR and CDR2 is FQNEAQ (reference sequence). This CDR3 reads CASSFDPRMNSPLHF. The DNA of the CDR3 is TGTGCCAGCAGCTTTGACCCCAGGATGAATTCACCCCTCCACTTT. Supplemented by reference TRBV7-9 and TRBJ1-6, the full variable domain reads DTGVSQNPRHKITKRGQNVTFRCDPISEHNRLYWYRQTLGQGPEFLTYFQNEAQLEKSRLLSDRFSAERPKGSFSTLEIQRTEQGDSAMYLCASSFDPRMNSPLHFGNGTRLTVT.

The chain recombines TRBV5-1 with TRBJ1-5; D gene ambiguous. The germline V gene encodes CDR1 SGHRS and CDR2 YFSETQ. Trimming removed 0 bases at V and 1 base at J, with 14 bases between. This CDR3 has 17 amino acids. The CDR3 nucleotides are TGCGCCAGCAGCTTGGTTCCTGGGTGGGAGAGCAATCAGCCCCAGCATTTT. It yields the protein CASSLVPGWESNQPQHF.

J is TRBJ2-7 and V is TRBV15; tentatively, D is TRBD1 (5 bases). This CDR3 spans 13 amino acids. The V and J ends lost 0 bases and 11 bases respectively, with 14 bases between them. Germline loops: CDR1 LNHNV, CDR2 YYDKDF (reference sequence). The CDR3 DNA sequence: TGTGCCACCAGCAGAGAGGGGCAGGGAACTGAGTACTTC. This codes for CATSREGQGTEYF.

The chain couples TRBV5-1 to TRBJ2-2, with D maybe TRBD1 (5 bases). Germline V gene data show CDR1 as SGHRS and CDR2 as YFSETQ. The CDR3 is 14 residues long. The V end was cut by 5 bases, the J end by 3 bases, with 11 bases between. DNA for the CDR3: TGCGCCAGCAGTCCGGACACTTACACCGGGGAGCTGTTTTTT. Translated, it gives CASSPDTYTGELFF.

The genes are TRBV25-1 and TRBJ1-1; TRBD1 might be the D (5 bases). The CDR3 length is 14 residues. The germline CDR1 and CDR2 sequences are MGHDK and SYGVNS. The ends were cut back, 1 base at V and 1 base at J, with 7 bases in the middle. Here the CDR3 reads CASSESGENTEAFF. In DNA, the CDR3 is TGTGCCAGCAGTGAATCGGGGGAGAACACTGAAGCTTTCTTT.

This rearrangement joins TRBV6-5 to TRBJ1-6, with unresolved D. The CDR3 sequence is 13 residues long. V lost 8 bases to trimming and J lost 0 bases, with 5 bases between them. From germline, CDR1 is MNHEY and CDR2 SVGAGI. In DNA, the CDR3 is TGTGCCAGCGTAAGCTCCTATAATTCACCCCTCCACTTT. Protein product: CASVSSYNSPLHF.

CDR3 nucleotides: TGTGCCAGCAGTGAAGCATCAGGGGTTGGAAACACCATATATTTT. This encodes CASSEASGVGNTIYF. The chain joins TRBV2 to TRBJ1-3, with D tentatively TRBD1 (6 bases). CDR1 is SNHLY and CDR2 is FYNNEI in the germline V gene. This CDR3 spans 15 amino acids. Trimming pared 0 bases from V and 3 bases from J, leaving 9 bases between.

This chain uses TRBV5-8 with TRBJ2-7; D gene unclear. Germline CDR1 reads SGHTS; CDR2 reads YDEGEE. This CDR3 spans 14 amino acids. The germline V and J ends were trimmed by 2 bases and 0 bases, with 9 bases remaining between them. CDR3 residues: CASSFPRRSYEQYF. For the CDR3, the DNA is TGTGCCAGCAGCTTTCCCCGGCGCTCCTACGAGCAGTACTTC.

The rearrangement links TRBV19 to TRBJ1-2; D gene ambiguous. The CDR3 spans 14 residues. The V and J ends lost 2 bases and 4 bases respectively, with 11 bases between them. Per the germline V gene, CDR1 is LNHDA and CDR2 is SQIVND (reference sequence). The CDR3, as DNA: TGTGCCAGTAGTATAAGGAGCCCCCTCTATGGCTACACCTTC. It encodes CASSIRSPLYGYTF.

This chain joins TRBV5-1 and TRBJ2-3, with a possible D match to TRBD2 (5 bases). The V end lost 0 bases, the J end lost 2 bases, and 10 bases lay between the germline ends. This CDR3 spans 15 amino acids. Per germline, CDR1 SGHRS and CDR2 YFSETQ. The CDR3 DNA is TGCGCCAGCAGCTTGGCCGGGATTGACACAGATACGCAGTATTTT. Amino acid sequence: CASSLAGIDTDTQYF.

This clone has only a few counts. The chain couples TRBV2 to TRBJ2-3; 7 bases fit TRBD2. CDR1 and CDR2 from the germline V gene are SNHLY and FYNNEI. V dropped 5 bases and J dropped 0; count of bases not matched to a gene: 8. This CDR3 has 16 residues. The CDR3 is CASSQLTSLSTDTQYF. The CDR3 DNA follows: TGTGCCAGCAGTCAACTGACTAGCCTAAGCACAGATACGCAGTATTTT. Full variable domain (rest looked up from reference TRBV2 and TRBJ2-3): EPEVTQTPSHQVTQMGQEVILRCVPISNHLYFYWYRQILGQKVEFLVSFYNNEISEKSEIFDDQFSVERPDGSNFTLKIRSTKLEDSAMYFCASSQLTSLSTDTQYFGPGTRLTVL.

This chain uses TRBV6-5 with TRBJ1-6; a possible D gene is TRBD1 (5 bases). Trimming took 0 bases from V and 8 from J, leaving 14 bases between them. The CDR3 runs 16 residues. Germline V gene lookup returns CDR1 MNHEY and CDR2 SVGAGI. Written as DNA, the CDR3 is TGTGCCAGCAGTTACTCTTTGGGGCTTGATGATTCACCCCTCCACTTT. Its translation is CASSYSLGLDDSPLHF.

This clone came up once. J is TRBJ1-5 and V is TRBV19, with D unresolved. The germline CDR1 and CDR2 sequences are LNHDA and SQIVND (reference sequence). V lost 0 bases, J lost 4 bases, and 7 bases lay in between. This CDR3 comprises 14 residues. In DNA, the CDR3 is TGTGCCAGTAGTATAGATCAGATAAATCAGCCCCAGCATTTT. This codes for CASSIDQINQPQHF.

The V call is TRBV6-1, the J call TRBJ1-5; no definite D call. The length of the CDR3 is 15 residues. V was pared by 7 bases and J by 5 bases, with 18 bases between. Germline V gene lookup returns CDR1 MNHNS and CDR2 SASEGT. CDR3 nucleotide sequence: TGTGCCAGCACTGTAGACCCGGGGAGGCATCAGCCCCAGCATTTT. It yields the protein CASTVDPGRHQPQHF.

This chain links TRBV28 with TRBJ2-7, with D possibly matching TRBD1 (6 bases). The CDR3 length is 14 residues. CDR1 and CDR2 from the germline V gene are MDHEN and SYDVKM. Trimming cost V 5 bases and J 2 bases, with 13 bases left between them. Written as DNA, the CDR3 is TGTGCCAGCAGTCCCACAGGGTACACCTACGAGCAGTACTTC. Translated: CASSPTGYTYEQYF.

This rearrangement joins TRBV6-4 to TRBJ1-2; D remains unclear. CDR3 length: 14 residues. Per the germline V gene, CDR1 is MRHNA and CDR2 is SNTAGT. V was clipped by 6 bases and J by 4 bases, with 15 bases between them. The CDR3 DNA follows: TGTGCCAGCAGCGCACTAGGAGCCCCCTATGGCTACACCTTC. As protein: CASSALGAPYGYTF.